A selection of T cell receptor beta chains follows, all from one sample in a study of shared clonotypes between healthy human individuals. TCRdb's table, derived via immunoSEQ multiplex PCR, lists solely in-frame clones and lacks some. The sample shows over 95,000 clones, more than 65% of them seen only once. Specimen: memory CD8+ T cells sorted from blood. These receptors came from a woman in her thirties in good health. CDR3s include the opening cysteine and the closing phenylalanine or tryptophan. The D gene is left open where the match is weak. Size is stated for part of the rows, as once, few or many counts, or as a class when the clone is expanded.

CDR3 protein	CDR3 DNA	J gene	D gene	CDR3 length	V gene	clone size
CASSSLAGSATYEQYF	TGTGCCAGCAGTTCCCTAGCCGGGAGCGCGACCTACGAGCAGTACTTC	TRBJ2-7	-	16	TRBV27	-
CASSLRTSSLEQYF	TGTGCCAGCAGTTTAAGGACTAGTTCCCTCGAGCAGTACTTC	TRBJ2-7	TRBD2	14	TRBV27	-
CATSRGLASGDTQYF	TGTGCCACCAGCAGAGGACTAGCCTCTGGAGATACGCAGTATTTT	TRBJ2-3	TRBD2	15	TRBV15	-
CASSTGGDIQYF	TGTGCCAGTAGTACAGGGGGTGACATTCAGTACTTC	TRBJ2-4	TRBD1	12	TRBV19	-
CASSKPWTAWPNYGYTF	TGTGCCAGCAGTAAACCCTGGACGGCATGGCCTAACTATGGCTACACCTTC	TRBJ1-2	-	17	TRBV28	many
CASSLGAETFRARQGFF	TGCGCCAGCAGCCTGGGGGCCGAGACCTTCCGGGCTCGGCAGGGTTTCTTT	TRBJ1-1	-	17	TRBV5-1	-
CASSRLAGSGANVLTF	TGTGCCAGCAGCCGGTTGGCAGGGTCGGGGGCCAACGTCCTGACTTTC	TRBJ2-6	-	16	TRBV7-6	many
CASSPQRDSYEQYF	TGTGCCAGCAGCCCTCAGCGGGACAGCTACGAGCAGTACTTC	TRBJ2-7	-	14	TRBV7-2	-
CASYLAGGDTQYF	TGCGCCAGCTATCTAGCGGGAGGGGATACGCAGTATTTT	TRBJ2-3	TRBD2	13	TRBV5-1	-
CASSSFAGADTQYF	TGTGCCAGCAGTTCCTTTGCCGGCGCAGATACGCAGTATTTT	TRBJ2-3	-	14	TRBV27	-
CASSEVRGTQYF	TGTGCCAGCAGTGAAGTGAGAGGTACGCAGTATTTT	TRBJ2-3	-	12	TRBV6-1	-
CASSLFTEETQYF	TGTGCCAGCAGCTTGTTTACCGAAGAGACCCAGTACTTC	TRBJ2-5	-	13	TRBV7-8	-
CSVGGQVRFF	TGCAGTGTAGGGGGCCAGGTCCGGTTCTTC	TRBJ2-1	TRBD1	10	TRBV20-1	few
CASSPTGFGNTIYF	TGTGCCAGCAGCCCAACAGGGTTCGGAAACACCATATATTTT	TRBJ1-3	-	14	TRBV6-5	once
CASSLASGSYNEQFF	TGCGCCAGCAGCTTAGCTAGCGGGTCCTACAATGAGCAGTTCTTC	TRBJ2-1	TRBD2	15	TRBV5-1	-
CASSRSGNSYNEQFF	TGTGCCAGCAGCCGTAGCGGGAACTCCTACAATGAGCAGTTCTTC	TRBJ2-1	TRBD2	15	TRBV6-5	-
CASSPSVGTNTDTQYF	TGTGCCAGCAGTCCCAGCGTAGGGACCAACACAGATACGCAGTATTTT	TRBJ2-3	-	16	TRBV25-1	-
CASSYPLAGGRNEQFF	TGTGCCAGCAGTTATCCATTAGCGGGAGGGCGGAATGAGCAGTTCTTC	TRBJ2-1	TRBD2	16	TRBV9	-
CATSRDLGGGYGYTF	TGTGCCACCAGCAGAGATTTGGGAGGGGGCTATGGCTACACCTTC	TRBJ1-2	-	15	TRBV15	few
CASSLGGPPSYEQYF	TGTGCCAGCAGCTTAGGAGGCCCTCCCTCCTACGAGCAGTACTTC	TRBJ2-7	-	15	TRBV11-2	-
CASSDSGTGGIYEQYF	TGTGCCAGCAGTGACTCCGGGACAGGGGGCATCTACGAGCAGTACTTC	TRBJ2-7	TRBD1	16	TRBV25-1	-
CASTLFGWWDNEQFF	TGTGCCAGCACCCTCTTTGGGTGGTGGGACAATGAGCAGTTCTTC	TRBJ2-1	-	15	TRBV5-4	-
CASRSSGTLGEQFF	TGTGCCAGCAGGTCCAGCGGGACACTCGGGGAGCAGTTCTTC	TRBJ2-1	-	14	TRBV27	-
CATSRDRETGELFF	TGTGCCACCAGCAGAGATAGAGAAACCGGGGAGCTGTTTTTT	TRBJ2-2	-	14	TRBV15	many
CASSLYGISYEQYF	TGTGCCAGCAGCTTATATGGCATCTCCTACGAGCAGTACTTC	TRBJ2-7	-	14	TRBV7-6	-
CASSQDWGAGNTEAFF	TGCGCCAGCAGCCAAGATTGGGGGGCGGGGAACACTGAAGCTTTCTTT	TRBJ1-1	-	16	TRBV4-1	-
CASSESEAGPNTGELFF	TGTGCCAGCAGTGAATCGGAAGCGGGACCTAACACCGGGGAGCTGTTTTTT	TRBJ2-2	TRBD2	17	TRBV6-1	-
CASSSDSPGYNEQFF	TGCGCCAGCAGCTCCGACAGCCCCGGCTACAATGAGCAGTTCTTC	TRBJ2-1	-	15	TRBV5-1	-
CAIRGDGTGGPEAFF	TGTGCCATCAGGGGAGATGGGACAGGGGGACCTGAAGCTTTCTTT	TRBJ1-1	TRBD1	15	TRBV10-3	many
CASSREASGSYEQYF	TGTGCCAGCAGCCGCGAGGCTAGCGGGAGCTACGAGCAGTACTTC	TRBJ2-7	TRBD2	15	TRBV6-5	-
CASSLVGPAISEQFF	TGCGCCAGCAGCTTGGTCGGACCCGCCATCAGTGAGCAGTTCTTC	TRBJ2-1	-	15	TRBV5-1	-
CSAHAGRGLADTQYF	TGCAGCGCCCATGCCGGCAGGGGGCTAGCAGATACGCAGTATTTT	TRBJ2-3	TRBD1	15	TRBV29-1	-
CASSPNRRGYGYTF	TGTGCCAGCAGCCCAAACAGACGGGGCTATGGCTACACCTTC	TRBJ1-2	-	14	TRBV4-2	-
CASRPVASPTGELFF	TGTGCCAGCAGACCGGTGGCTAGCCCCACCGGGGAGCTGTTTTTT	TRBJ2-2	-	15	TRBV6-5	-
CASSYPSGQGRAIQETQYF	TGTGCCAGCAGCTACCCCTCAGGACAGGGACGAGCCATCCAAGAGACCCAGTACTTC	TRBJ2-5	TRBD1	19	TRBV28	-
CASSLYEGGYSKQFF	TGTGCCAGCAGTTTATACGAAGGGGGTTACTCGAAGCAGTTCTTC	TRBJ2-1	-	15	TRBV28	few
CATSPGGLAGHFYNEQFF	TGTGCCACCAGCCCCGGTGGGCTAGCGGGACACTTCTACAATGAGCAGTTCTTC	TRBJ2-1	TRBD2	18	TRBV15	-
CASSLLGITNYGYTF	TGTGCCAGCAGCTTGTTAGGGATTACTAACTATGGCTACACCTTC	TRBJ1-2	-	15	TRBV7-9	-
CTSSQSRTSWYSYNEQFF	TGCACCAGCAGCCAAAGCCGGACTAGCTGGTACTCCTACAATGAGCAGTTCTTC	TRBJ2-1	-	18	TRBV1	once
CASSVGASGSGSSYNEQFF	TGTGCCAGCAGCGTAGGGGCTAGCGGGAGTGGGAGCTCCTACAATGAGCAGTTCTTC	TRBJ2-1	TRBD2	19	TRBV9	-
CATSNGRGRHNEQFF	TGTGCCACCAGCAATGGAAGGGGGCGACACAATGAGCAGTTCTTC	TRBJ2-1	TRBD1	15	TRBV15	-
CASSEQGAGGNTIYF	TGTGCCAGCAGTGAACAAGGGGCGGGTGGAAACACCATATATTTT	TRBJ1-3	-	15	TRBV25-1	-
CASSPSSRDGRSYEQYF	TGTGCCAGCAGCCCTTCGAGCCGAGACGGACGCTCCTACGAGCAGTACTTC	TRBJ2-7	-	17	TRBV7-9	-
CASSGRSLAATYNEQFF	TGTGCCAGCAGTGGACGGTCCCTAGCGGCTACCTACAATGAGCAGTTCTTC	TRBJ2-1	TRBD2	17	TRBV25-1	-
CASKKGRTQSYEQYF	TGTGCCAGCAAGAAGGGGCGAACACAATCCTACGAGCAGTACTTC	TRBJ2-7	-	15	TRBV28	-
CSVEPKSGNTEAFF	TGCAGCGTTGAACCGAAGAGCGGAAACACTGAAGCTTTCTTT	TRBJ1-1	-	14	TRBV29-1	-
CASSAGTGGGYTF	TGCGCCAGCAGCGCCGGGACAGGGGGTGGCTACACCTTC	TRBJ1-2	TRBD1	13	TRBV5-1	-
CSARSGGTANTEAFF	TGCAGCGCAAGAAGTGGTGGGACAGCTAACACTGAAGCTTTCTTT	TRBJ1-1	TRBD1	15	TRBV29-1	few